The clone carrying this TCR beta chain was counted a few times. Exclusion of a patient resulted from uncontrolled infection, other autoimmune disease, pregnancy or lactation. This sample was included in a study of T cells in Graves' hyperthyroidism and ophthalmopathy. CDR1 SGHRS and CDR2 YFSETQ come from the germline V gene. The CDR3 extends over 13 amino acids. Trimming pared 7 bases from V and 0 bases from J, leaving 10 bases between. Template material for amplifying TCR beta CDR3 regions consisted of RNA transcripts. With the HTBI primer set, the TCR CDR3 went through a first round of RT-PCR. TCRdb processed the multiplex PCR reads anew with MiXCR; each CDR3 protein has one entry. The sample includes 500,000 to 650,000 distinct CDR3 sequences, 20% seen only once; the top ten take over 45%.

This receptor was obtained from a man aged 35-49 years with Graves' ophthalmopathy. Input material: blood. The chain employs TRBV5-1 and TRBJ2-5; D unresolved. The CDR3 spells CASRSPHQETQYF. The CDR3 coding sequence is TGCGCCAGCCGGAGCCCTCACCAAGAGACCCAGTACTTC.